This T cell receptor beta chain derives from a study of T cell responses to AZD1222 COVID-19 vaccine. Regarding the study as a whole: There were mostly white British donors and more females than males, and clonal diversity was possibly underestimated. Among AZD1222 vaccinees, only six or seven were seropositive at baseline. Spike-specific TCR breadth and depth were elevated following two AZD1222 doses.

The table came from immunoSEQ multiplex PCR; TCRdb's copy has only in-frame clones and leaves some out. The table has 150,000 to 200,000 clones, approximately 92% seen once. To note about this clone: The target antigen is unknown.

CDR3 length equals 14 residues. CDR1 is ENHRY and CDR2 is SYGVKD in the germline V gene. Unmatched junction bases numbered 7, after V lost 2 bases and J lost 9 bases. This receptor was identified in an adult in good health. This chain connects TRBV10-3 to TRBJ2-1; TRBD1 matches at 7 bases. The input for sequencing was peripheral blood, taken on day 0 of AZD1222 vaccination. The CDR3 loop reads CAISEDRVRGEQFF. CDR3 nucleotide sequence: TGTGCCATCAGTGAGGACAGGGTGAGGGGTGAGCAGTTCTTC.